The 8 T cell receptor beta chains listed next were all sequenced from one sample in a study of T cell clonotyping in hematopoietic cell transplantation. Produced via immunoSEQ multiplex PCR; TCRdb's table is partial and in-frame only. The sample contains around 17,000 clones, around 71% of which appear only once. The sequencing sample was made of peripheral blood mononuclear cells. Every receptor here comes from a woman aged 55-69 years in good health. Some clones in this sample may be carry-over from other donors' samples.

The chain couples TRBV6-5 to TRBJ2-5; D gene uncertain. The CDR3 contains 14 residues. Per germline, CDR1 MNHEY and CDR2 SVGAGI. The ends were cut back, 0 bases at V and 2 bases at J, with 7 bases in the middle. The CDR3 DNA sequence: TGTGCCAGCAGTTACTCGGGTGATCAAGAGACCCAGTACTTC. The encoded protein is CASSYSGDQETQYF.

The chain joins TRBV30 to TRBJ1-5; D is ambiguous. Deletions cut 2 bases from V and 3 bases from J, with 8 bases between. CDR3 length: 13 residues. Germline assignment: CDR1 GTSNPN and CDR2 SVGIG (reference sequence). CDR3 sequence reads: CAWSLAVNQPQHF. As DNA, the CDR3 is TGTGCCTGGAGTCTTGCGGTCAATCAGCCCCAGCATTTT.

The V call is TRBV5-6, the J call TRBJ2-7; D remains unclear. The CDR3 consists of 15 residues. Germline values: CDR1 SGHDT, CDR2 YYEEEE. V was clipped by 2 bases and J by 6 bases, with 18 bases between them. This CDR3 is CASSFYDRRSAEQYF. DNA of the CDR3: TGTGCCAGCAGCTTCTATGATCGTCGTAGTGCCGAGCAGTACTTC.

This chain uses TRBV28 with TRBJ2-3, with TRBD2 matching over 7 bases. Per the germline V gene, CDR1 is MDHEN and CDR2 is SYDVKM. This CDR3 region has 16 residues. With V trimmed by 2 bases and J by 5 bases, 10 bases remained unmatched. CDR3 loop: CASSLGERLAEDTQYF. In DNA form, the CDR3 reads TGTGCCAGCAGTTTAGGGGAACGTCTAGCGGAAGATACGCAGTATTTT.

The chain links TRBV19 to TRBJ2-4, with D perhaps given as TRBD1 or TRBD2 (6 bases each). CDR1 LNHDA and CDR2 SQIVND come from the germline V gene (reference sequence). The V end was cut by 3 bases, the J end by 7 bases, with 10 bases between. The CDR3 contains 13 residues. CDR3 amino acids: CASSIVGGNIQYF. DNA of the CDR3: TGTGCCAGTAGTATCGTAGGGGGGAACATTCAGTACTTC.

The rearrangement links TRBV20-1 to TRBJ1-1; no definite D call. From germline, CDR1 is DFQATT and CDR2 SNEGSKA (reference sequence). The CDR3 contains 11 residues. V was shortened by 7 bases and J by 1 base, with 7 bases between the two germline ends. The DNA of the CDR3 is TGCAGTGTTAGGAGGAACACTGAAGCTTTCTTT. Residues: CSVRRNTEAFF.

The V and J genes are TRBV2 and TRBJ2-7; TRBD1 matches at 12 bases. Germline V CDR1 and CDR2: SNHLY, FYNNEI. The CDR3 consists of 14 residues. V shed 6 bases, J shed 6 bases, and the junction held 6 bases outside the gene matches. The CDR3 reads CASRWDRGLPEQYF. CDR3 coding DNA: TGTGCCAGCAGATGGGACAGGGGGCTTCCCGAGCAGTACTTC.

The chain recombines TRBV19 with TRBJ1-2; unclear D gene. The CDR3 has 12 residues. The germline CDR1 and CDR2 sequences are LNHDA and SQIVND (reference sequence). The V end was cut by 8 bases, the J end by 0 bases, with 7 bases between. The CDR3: CASHRANYGYTF. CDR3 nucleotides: TGTGCCAGTCACAGAGCTAACTATGGCTACACCTTC.